These 24 T cell receptor beta chains share one sample of origin, sequenced in a study of cytomegalovirus exposure and HLA in healthy donors. PCR primers comprised 60 Vbeta and 13 Jbeta primers. Produced via immunoSEQ multiplex PCR; TCRdb's table is partial and in-frame only. The sample shows some 120,000 clones, 75% to 85% of them seen only once. The sample consisted of PBMCs. Source of these receptors: a woman in her late teens or twenties in good health and CMV-seropositive.

A single count supports this clone. CDR3 sequence: CASSQGTGYEQYF. CDR3 nucleotide sequence: TGCGCCAGCAGCCAGGGTACAGGCTACGAGCAGTACTTC. The chain links TRBV4-1 to TRBJ2-7; a weak D match, TRBD1 (5 bases). Trimming took 3 bases from V and 3 from J, leaving 9 bases between them. Germline V gene data show CDR1 as MGHRA and CDR2 as YSYEKL. The CDR3 sequence is 13 residues long.

The chain joins TRBV4-2 to TRBJ1-2; 8 bases map to TRBD1. Trimming cost V 2 bases and J 5 bases; bases outside gene matches: 10. Germline CDR1 is LGHNA and CDR2 is YNFKEQ. The CDR3 consists of 16 residues. CDR3 protein: CASSQNPGQVLYGYTF. The CDR3 region has the DNA TGTGCCAGCAGCCAAAACCCGGGACAGGTATTGTATGGCTACACCTTC.

This chain uses TRBV5-4 with TRBJ1-2; unclear D gene. With 0 bases removed from V and 1 base from J, the gap between germline ends came to 7 bases. This CDR3 is built from 14 residues. The V gene's germline CDR1 is SGHNT and CDR2 YYREEE (reference sequence). CDR3 amino acids: CASSLGGVNYGYTF. The CDR3 bases are TGTGCCAGCAGCTTGGGCGGGGTTAACTATGGCTACACCTTC.

This chain links TRBV28 with TRBJ2-1; 9 positions agree with TRBD2. Germline CDR1 reads MDHEN; CDR2 reads SYDVKM. The CDR3 is 17 residues long. V was clipped by 2 bases and J by 4 bases; unmatched bases: 9. The CDR3 DNA reads TGTGCCAGCAGTTTAAGGACTTTAAGCGGGGGGTACAATGAGCAGTTCTTC. Amino acid sequence: CASSLRTLSGGYNEQFF.

The chain has TRBV5-1 and TRBJ2-2; D uncertain. V was clipped by 0 bases and J by 0 bases, with 6 bases between them. CDR1 is SGHRS and CDR2 is YFSETQ in the germline V gene. The CDR3 runs to 15 residues. In DNA, the CDR3 is TGCGCCAGCAGCTTGGTGGCTTCGAACACCGGGGAGCTGTTTTTT. Translation gives CASSLVASNTGELFF.

This chain joins TRBV10-3 and TRBJ1-5, with 9 positions matching TRBD1. CDR1 ENHRY and CDR2 SYGVKD come from the germline V gene. V shed 2 bases, J shed 4 bases, and the junction held 0 bases outside the gene matches. The CDR3 is made up of 14 amino acids. Here the CDR3 DNA reads TGTGCCATCAGTGAGGGACAGGGGAATCAGCCCCAGCATTTT. This gives the protein CAISEGQGNQPQHF.

The V gene is TRBV30, the J gene TRBJ2-7; TRBD2 agrees at 7 bases. The germline gives CDR1 GTSNPN, CDR2 SVGIG (reference sequence). Trimming cost V 1 base and J 5 bases; bases outside gene matches: 5. The CDR3 is 13 residues long. CDR3: CAWSAGGGNEQYF. The CDR3 DNA is TGTGCCTGGAGTGCTGGGGGGGGGAACGAGCAGTACTTC.

The rearrangement uses TRBV7-3 and TRBJ1-3; the D is unclear. Germline-derived CDR1 and CDR2 are SGHTA and FQGTGA. V lost 2 bases, J lost 0 bases, and 11 bases lay in between. The CDR3 runs 16 residues. In DNA, the CDR3 is TGTGCCAGCAGCTTAGCGGGCGGAAACTCTGGAAACACCATATATTTT. Translating it yields CASSLAGGNSGNTIYF. Supplemented by reference TRBV7-3 and TRBJ1-3, the full variable domain reads GAGVSQTPSNKVTEKGKYVELRCDPISGHTALYWYRQSLGQGPEFLIYFQGTGAADDSGLPNDRFFAVRPEGSVSTLKIQRTERGDSAVYLCASSLAGGNSGNTIYFGEGSWLTVV.

The V call is TRBV7-9, the J call TRBJ2-2, with TRBD1 matching 8 bases. From germline, CDR1 is SEHNR and CDR2 FQNEAQ (reference sequence). V shed 5 bases, J shed 12 bases, and the junction held 8 bases outside the gene matches. This CDR3 has 13 amino acids. The chain's CDR3 is CASSPKDREKLFF. DNA for the CDR3: TGTGCCAGCAGCCCGAAGGACAGGGAGAAGCTGTTTTTT.

The J gene is TRBJ1-1, the V gene TRBV19; perhaps TRBD1 as D (6 bases). V shed 6 bases and J shed 3 bases, with 14 bases lying between them. Germline V gives CDR1 LNHDA, CDR2 SQIVND (reference sequence). The CDR3 loop spans 14 amino acids. The CDR3 loop reads CASRYTGLHTEAFF. DNA for the CDR3: TGTGCCAGTAGATACACAGGGCTTCACACTGAAGCTTTCTTT.

This chain uses TRBV29-1 with TRBJ2-7; possible D gene TRBD2, 6 bases. CDR3 size: 13 residues. V was cut by 2 bases and J by 6 bases, with 14 bases left in between. The V gene's germline CDR1 is SQVTM and CDR2 ANQGSEA. CDR3 sequence reads: CSVEWGGGPEQYF. CDR3 DNA sequence: TGCAGCGTTGAATGGGGAGGAGGACCCGAGCAGTACTTC.

J is TRBJ1-5 and V is TRBV27; D unclear. CDR3 length: 15 residues. CDR1 MNHEY and CDR2 SMNVEV come from the germline V gene (reference sequence). V lost 5 bases to trimming and J lost 6 bases, with 17 bases between them. The CDR3 nucleotides read TGTGCCAGCAGTCCTCGGCACGGCGGGCGTCAGCCCCAGCATTTT. Translating gives CASSPRHGGRQPQHF.

This chain connects TRBV6-5 to TRBJ2-7, with unresolved D. This CDR3 has 13 amino acids. With 2 bases removed from V and 2 bases from J, the gap between germline ends came to 7 bases. Germline V gives CDR1 MNHEY, CDR2 SVGAGI. CDR3 coding DNA: TGTGCCAGCAGTTACGAGCATACCTACGAGCAGTACTTC. Amino acids: CASSYEHTYEQYF.

The chain joins TRBV15 to TRBJ1-4; D gene ambiguous. Germline V gene lookup returns CDR1 LNHNV and CDR2 YYDKDF (reference sequence). This CDR3 is built from 19 residues. Trimming left V 0 bases short and J 7 bases short, with 24 bases between. The CDR3 nucleotides read TGTGCCACCAGCAGAGATTTGGGTAAATTAGTAGTTGCGGGTGAAAAACTGTTTTTT. Translating gives CATSRDLGKLVVAGEKLFF.

This clone was found once. J is TRBJ2-1 and V is TRBV5-1, with 9 bases matching TRBD2. Per germline, CDR1 SGHRS and CDR2 YFSETQ. This CDR3 comprises 14 residues. The trim removed 6 bases at V and 7 bases at J, leaving 8 bases unmatched. The CDR3 nucleotides are TGCGCCAGCAATCAGCGGGGGGTGGGTAATGAGCAGTTCTTC. Protein: CASNQRGVGNEQFF.

A word on this clone: Other DNA sequences in this specimen translate into the identical CDR3. The CDR3 region has the DNA TGTGCCAGTAGTATCGGCGGAAACAATGAGCAGTTCTTC. Its protein is CASSIGGNNEQFF. The chain has TRBV19 and TRBJ2-1; D gene ambiguous. The CDR3 is 13 amino acids. Germline CDR1 LNHDA, CDR2 SQIVND (reference sequence). The V and J ends lost 3 bases and 5 bases respectively, with 8 bases between them.

The rearrangement joins TRBV18 to TRBJ2-7, with 8 bases identical to TRBD2. Germline V gene sequence: CDR1 KGHSH, CDR2 LQKENI. V was clipped by 1 base and J by 5 bases; unmatched bases: 1. This CDR3 contains 13 residues. This CDR3 reads CASSPRAGDEQYF. The CDR3 DNA is TGTGCCAGCTCACCACGAGCGGGAGACGAGCAGTACTTC.

The gene calls are TRBV6-5 and TRBJ2-1, with unresolved D. The CDR3 consists of 12 residues. Trimming removed 6 bases at V and 5 bases at J, with 8 bases between. CDR1 and CDR2 (germline): MNHEY, SVGAGI. The CDR3, as DNA: TGTGCCAGCAGCCGGGTGAACAATGAGCAGTTCTTC. Translation gives CASSRVNNEQFF.

The rearrangement joins TRBV6-6 to TRBJ1-2; D call uncertain. The CDR3 length is 15 residues. Deletions cut 5 bases from V and 4 bases from J, with 17 bases between. The V gene's germline CDR1 is MNHNY and CDR2 SVGAGI (reference sequence). The CDR3 bases are TGTGCCAGCAGTCCGAGTTACGTCTCACCCTATGGCTACACCTTC. Translated, it gives CASSPSYVSPYGYTF.

This clone appeared a few times. V usage is TRBV2 and J usage is TRBJ2-2; TRBD2 agrees at 8 bases. Germline V gene sequence: CDR1 SNHLY, CDR2 FYNNEI. V lost 4 bases and J lost 6; bases outside the gene matches: 10. This CDR3 region has 16 residues. As DNA, the CDR3 is TGTGCCAGCAGTGCCGGGACTAGATCTCCTCCCGGGGAGCTGTTTTTT. Translating it yields CASSAGTRSPPGELFF.

The chain couples TRBV9 to TRBJ1-5, with TRBD1 matching over 9 bases. Germline V lookup: CDR1 SGDLS, CDR2 YYNGEE. V trimming: 4 bases; J trimming: 3 bases; junction bases outside the gene matches: 5. This CDR3 is 15 amino acids long. The CDR3 DNA follows: TGTGCCAGCAGCACGGGACAGGGTCCCAATCAGCCCCAGCATTTT. Encoded protein: CASSTGQGPNQPQHF.

This clone has a handful of counts. The rearrangement uses TRBV20-1 and TRBJ2-3; D gene unclear. V was clipped by 5 bases and J by 6 bases, with 6 bases between them. The CDR3 runs to 10 residues. CDR1 DFQATT and CDR2 SNEGSKA come from the germline V gene (reference sequence). This chain's CDR3 is CSAPSDTQYF. CDR3 nucleotides: TGCAGTGCTCCCTCCGATACGCAGTATTTT.

The chain's CDR3 is CAFRTEGDTGELFF. Written as DNA, the CDR3 is TGTGCCTTTCGGACGGAGGGTGACACCGGGGAGCTGTTTTTT. J is TRBJ2-2 and V is TRBV10-3, with a weak D call TRBD2 (6 bases). V was cut by 11 bases and J by 3 bases, with 16 bases left in between. Germline loops: CDR1 ENHRY, CDR2 SYGVKD. This CDR3 is built from 14 residues.

The chain joins TRBV2 to TRBJ1-2, with D unclear. V lost 7 bases, J lost 6 bases, and 15 bases lay in between. From germline, CDR1 is SNHLY and CDR2 FYNNEI. The CDR3 spans 13 residues. The CDR3 nucleotides read TGTGCCAGCACCCTTGAGGAGGGCAATGGCTACACCTTC. This encodes CASTLEEGNGYTF.